A single T cell receptor beta chain is shown here with its context. V shed 10 bases, J shed 6 bases, and the junction held 17 bases outside the gene matches. This CDR3 contains 16 residues. The germline CDR1 and CDR2 sequences are SNHLY and FYNNEI. This entry is derived from a study of T cell changes during pregnancy in multiple sclerosis. Profiled with immunoSEQ multiplex PCR; TCRdb holds only in-frame clones, not every one. The sample includes nearly 110,000 clones, 85% to 95% of them seen just once. This sequence was found in a female donor with multiple sclerosis, enrolled in a pregnancy study. The sequenced sample was peripheral blood, obtained after pregnancy. This chain links TRBV2 with TRBJ2-3; TRBD2 matches 9 bases. The CDR3: CATSVGGGRAVDTQYF. The CDR3, as DNA: TGTGCCACCTCCGTGGGTGGCGGGAGGGCCGTGGATACGCAGTATTTT.